Listed below are T cell receptor beta chains from one sample, sequenced in a study of blood T cell repertoires in COVID-19. Libraries were prepared by immunoSEQ multiplex PCR; TCRdb keeps only in-frame clonotypes and omits some of them. The table records about 180,000 clones, roughly 89% of them present only once. The sequenced material came from PBMCs or T cells enriched from blood (not recorded which). The receptors shown here come from a woman aged 40 to 55 with acute COVID-19. The CDR3 runs from the conserved cysteine through the conserved F or W. The D gene is left open where the match is weak. Clone size appears in some rows only: once, few, many, or a class for an expanded clone.

TRBV10-3,TRBJ2-3,14,.,once,TGTGCCATCAGTGATGGTGGGGGGTCGGATACGCAGTATTTT,CAISDGGGSDTQYF
TRBV4-1,TRBJ1-1,15,.,.,TGCGCCAGCAGCCAAGCCCAGGGAAGCAACACTGAAGCTTTCTTT,CASSQAQGSNTEAFF
TRBV6-1,TRBJ1-5,16,.,few,TGTGCCAGCAGTGAATCGACAGCTTATAGCAATCAGCCCCAGCATTTT,CASSESTAYSNQPQHF
TRBV11-2,TRBJ2-3,13,.,.,TGTGCCAGCAGCTTAGCCCCTAGGGATACGCAGTATTTT,CASSLAPRDTQYF
TRBV19,TRBJ1-4,15,.,.,TGTGCCAGTAGACCGAGGCGGCTGAGGGATGAAAAACTGTTTTTT,CASRPRRLRDEKLFF
TRBV6-4,TRBJ2-3,14,.,.,TGTGCCAGCAGTGAAGGAGGATCCACAGATACGCAGTATTTT,CASSEGGSTDTQYF
TRBV30,TRBJ2-6,17,.,once,TGTGCCTGGAGTGTAAGGCGGAGCTCGCCTGGGGCCAACGTCCTGACTTTC,CAWSVRRSSPGANVLTF
TRBV10-1,TRBJ2-1,13,.,.,TGCGCCAGCACCCTGGCTGGAACTATGAGGCAGTTCTTC,CASTLAGTMRQFF
TRBV4-1,TRBJ2-3,14,.,.,TGCGCCAGCAGCCACGGTCTCGTGACAGATACGCAGTATTTT,CASSHGLVTDTQYF
TRBV5-1,TRBJ2-7,15,TRBD1,.,TGCGCCAGCAGCTTAAACAGGGGATCCGCCTACGAGCAGTACTTC,CASSLNRGSAYEQYF
TRBV19,TRBJ1-5,16,TRBD1,few,TGTGCCAGTAGTACAGAGAACAGGGGGATGAATCAGCCCCAGCATTTT,CASSTENRGMNQPQHF